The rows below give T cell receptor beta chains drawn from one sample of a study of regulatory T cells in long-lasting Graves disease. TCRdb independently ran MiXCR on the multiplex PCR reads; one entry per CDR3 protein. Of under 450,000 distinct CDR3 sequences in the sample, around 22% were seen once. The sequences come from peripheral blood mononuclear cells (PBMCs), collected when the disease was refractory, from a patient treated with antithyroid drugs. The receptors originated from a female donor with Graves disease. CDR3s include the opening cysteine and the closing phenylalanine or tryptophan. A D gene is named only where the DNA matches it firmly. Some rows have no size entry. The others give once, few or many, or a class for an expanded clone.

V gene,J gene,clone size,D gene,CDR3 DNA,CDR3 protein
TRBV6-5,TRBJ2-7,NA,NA,TGTGCCAGCAGTTCCCGGGAGTCCCCAATCTACGAGCAGTACTTC,CASSSRESPIYEQYF
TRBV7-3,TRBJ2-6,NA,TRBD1,TGTGCCAGCAGCGCGACAGGGAGAGGGGCCAACGTCCTGACTTTC,CASSATGRGANVLTF
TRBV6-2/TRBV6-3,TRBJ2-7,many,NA,TGTGCCAGCAGTCTCCTCTCATCGAAACCCTACGAGCAGTACTTC,CASSLLSSKPYEQYF
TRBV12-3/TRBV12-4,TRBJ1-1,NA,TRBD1,TGTGCCAGCAGCAACAGGGGAATAGCTTTCTTT,CASSNRGIAFF
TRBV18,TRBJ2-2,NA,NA,TGTGCCAGCTCACCAAAGTCTAGTCACACCGGGGAGCTGTTTTTT,CASSPKSSHTGELFF
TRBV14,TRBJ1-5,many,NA,TGTGCCAGCAGCCAATCAGGGAGCAATCAGCCCCAGCATTTT,CASSQSGSNQPQHF
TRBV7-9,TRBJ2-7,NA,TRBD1,TGTGCCAGCAGCTCTACAGGGGCTTCCTCCTACGAGCAGTACTTC,CASSSTGASSYEQYF
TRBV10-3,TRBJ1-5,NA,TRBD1,TGTGCCATCAGTGAGACAGGGGACAATCAGCCCCAGCATTTT,CAISETGDNQPQHF
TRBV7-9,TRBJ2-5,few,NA,TGTGCCAGCAGCTCCTACTGGGAGACCCAGTACTTC,CASSSYWETQYF
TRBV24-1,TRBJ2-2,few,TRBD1,TGTGCCACCAGTGTCGGGACAGGGTCGGCCGGGGAGCTGTTTTTT,CATSVGTGSAGELFF
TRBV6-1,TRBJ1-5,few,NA,TGTGCCAGCGGCCTTAGCAATCAGCCCCAGCATTTT,CASGLSNQPQHF
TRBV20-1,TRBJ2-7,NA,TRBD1,TGCAGTGCTCAACAGGGGCAGGTCTCCTACGAGCAGTACTTC,CSAQQGQVSYEQYF
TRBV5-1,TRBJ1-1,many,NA,TGCGCCAGCAGCTTGGAACAGGCGAACACTGAAGCTTTCTTT,CASSLEQANTEAFF
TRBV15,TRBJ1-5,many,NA,TGTGCCACCGCCCGGGTTAGGCAGCCCCAGCATTTT,CATARVRQPQHF
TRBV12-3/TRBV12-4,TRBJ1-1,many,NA,TGTGCCAGCAGTCCCAAAATGAACACTGAAGCTTTCTTT,CASSPKMNTEAFF
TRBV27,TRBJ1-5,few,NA,TGTGCCAGCAGTCCGTTGGCGGGGTCGAATCAGCCCCAGCATTTT,CASSPLAGSNQPQHF
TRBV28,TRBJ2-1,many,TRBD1,TGTGCCAGCAGTACTGCCGGGACAGGGGGAAGCAATGAGCAGTTCTTC,CASSTAGTGGSNEQFF
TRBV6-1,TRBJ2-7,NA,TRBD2,TGTGCCAGCAGGGGGGGACTAGTTTACTACGAGCAGTACTTC,CASRGGLVYYEQYF
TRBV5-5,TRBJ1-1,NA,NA,TGTGCCAGCAGCCTAGGGAGGACGGTGTTCTTT,CASSLGRTVFF
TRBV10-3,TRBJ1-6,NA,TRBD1,TGTGCCATCAGCCGGGACAGGGATTCTTCACCCCTCCACTTT,CAISRDRDSSPLHF
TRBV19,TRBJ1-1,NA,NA,TGTGCCAGTAGTTGGATGAACACTGAAGCTTTCTTT,CASSWMNTEAFF
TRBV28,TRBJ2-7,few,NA,TGTGCCAGCAGTTTACGGTCCGGGGTGCCCTACGAGCAGTACTTC,CASSLRSGVPYEQYF
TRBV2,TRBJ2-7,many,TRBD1,TGTGCCAGCAGTTCGGACAGGACATACGAGCAGTACTTC,CASSSDRTYEQYF
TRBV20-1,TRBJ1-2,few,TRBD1,TGCAGTGCGAAATCCTCGGGACAGAAAAACCGAAAAACTAACTATGGCTACACCTTC,CSAKSSGQKNRKTNYGYTF
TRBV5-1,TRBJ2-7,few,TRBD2,TGCGCCAGCAGCTATACTAGCGGGAGGCTTGGATACGAGCAGTACTTC,CASSYTSGRLGYEQYF
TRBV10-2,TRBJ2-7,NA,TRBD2,TGCGCCAGCAGCCACGTACCCGGGACTAGCAAATTGGGGGAGCAGTACTTC,CASSHVPGTSKLGEQYF
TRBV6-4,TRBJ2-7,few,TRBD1,TGTGCCAGCAGATCCGGGACAGGTTTTGAAGAGCAGTACTTC,CASRSGTGFEEQYF
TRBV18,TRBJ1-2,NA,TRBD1,TGTGCCAGCTCAGCCGATCAGGGGGCGCCGGCCTATGGCTACACCTTC,CASSADQGAPAYGYTF
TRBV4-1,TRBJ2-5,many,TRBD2,TGCGCCAGCCAGCGGGAGGGCCTAGAGACCCAGTACTTC,CASQREGLETQYF
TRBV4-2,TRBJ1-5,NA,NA,TGTGCCAGCAGCCAAGAGAGAGGTATGAGCAATCAGCCCCAGCATTTT,CASSQERGMSNQPQHF
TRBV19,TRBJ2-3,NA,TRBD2,TGTGCCAGTAGTATTACAGCGGTGACTAGCGGCCAAGATACGCAGTATTTT,CASSITAVTSGQDTQYF
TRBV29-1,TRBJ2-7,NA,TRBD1,TGCAGCGTTGAAGTGCCCGGACAGGGTGTCTCCTACGAGCAGTACTTC,CSVEVPGQGVSYEQYF
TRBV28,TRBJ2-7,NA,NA,TGTGCCCCCCGGAGGGAAACCTACGAGCAGTACTTC,CAPRRETYEQYF
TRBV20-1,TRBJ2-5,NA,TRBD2,TGCAGTGCTAGAGACCCATTAGCGGGAGTTGGGCAAAAGACCCAGTACTTC,CSARDPLAGVGQKTQYF
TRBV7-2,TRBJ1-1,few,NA,TGTGCCAGCAGCTTAGATTTGCGGGACAACACTGAAGCTTTCTTT,CASSLDLRDNTEAFF
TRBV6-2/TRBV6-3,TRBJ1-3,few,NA,TGTGCCAGCAGGTCAAACCCAGGGATACGCCGCGACACCATATATTTT,CASRSNPGIRRDTIYF
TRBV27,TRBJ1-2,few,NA,TGTGCCAGCAGCCCCCGGCCACAGACACCAGGCGGATATGGCTACACCTTC,CASSPRPQTPGGYGYTF
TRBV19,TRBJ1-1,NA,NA,TGTGCCAGTAGTATAATTGGTTTCGGGAACACTGAAGCTTTCTTT,CASSIIGFGNTEAFF
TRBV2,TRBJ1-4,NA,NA,TGTGCCAGCAGTGAAGTTAACGGGGAAAAACTGTTTTTT,CASSEVNGEKLFF
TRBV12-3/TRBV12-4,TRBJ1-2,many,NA,TGTGCCAGCAGTTTAGCTACCGGGACTCAGAACTATGGCTACACCTTC,CASSLATGTQNYGYTF
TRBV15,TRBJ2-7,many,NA,TGTGCCACCAGCAGAGATCAAGGGCCAAGCTCCTACGAGCAGTACTTC,CATSRDQGPSSYEQYF
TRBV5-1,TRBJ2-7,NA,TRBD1,TGCGCCAGCAGCCCACCGGGACAGGGATCCCTGCACTTC,CASSPPGQGSLHF
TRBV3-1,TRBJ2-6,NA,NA,TGTGCCAGCGGATCAGGTGACGGGGCCAACGTCCTGACTTTC,CASGSGDGANVLTF
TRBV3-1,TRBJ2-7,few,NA,TGTGCCAGCAGCCAAGGAGTTGGCGAGCAGTACTTC,CASSQGVGEQYF
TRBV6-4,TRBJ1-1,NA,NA,TGTGCCAGCAGACAGACCGAGAACACTGAAGCTTTCTTT,CASRQTENTEAFF
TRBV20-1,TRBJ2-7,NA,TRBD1,TGCAGTGCCTCTACCGGGACAGGGCCCAGACTCGAGCAGTACTTC,CSASTGTGPRLEQYF
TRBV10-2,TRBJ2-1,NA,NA,TGCGCCAGCAAGACAGACCCCGGGGACAATGAGCAGTTCTTC,CASKTDPGDNEQFF
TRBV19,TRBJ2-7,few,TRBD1,TGTGCCAGTAAGAAGGGACAGGGTATCTACGAGCAGTACTTC,CASKKGQGIYEQYF
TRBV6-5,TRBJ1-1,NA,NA,TGTGCCAGCAGTTACTCGAGTACCGCCCCTGAAGCTTTCTTT,CASSYSSTAPEAFF
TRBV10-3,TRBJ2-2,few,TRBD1,TGTGCCATGACAGGGGGCACCGGGGAGCTGTTTTTT,CAMTGGTGELFF
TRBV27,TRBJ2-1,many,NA,TGTGCCAGCAGTGAACGTGGCGGAGGGGTCTCCTACAATGAGCAGTTCTTC,CASSERGGGVSYNEQFF
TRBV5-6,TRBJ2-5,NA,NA,TGTGCCAGCAGCGGAGGTGCGGGGAACCCCTTAGAGACCCAGTACTTC,CASSGGAGNPLETQYF
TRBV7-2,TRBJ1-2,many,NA,TGTGCCAGCAGCTTAGAACAGGCAAGGGCTTACTACACCTTC,CASSLEQARAYYTF
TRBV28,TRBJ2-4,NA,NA,TGTGCCAGCAGTTCCGACAGGGAGGACATTCAGTACTTC,CASSSDREDIQYF